The entry that follows covers one T cell receptor beta chain sequence. This sample was included in a study of blood T cell repertoires in COVID-19. Study as a whole: Donors in the United States, Italy and Spain gave samples during acute or convalescent COVID-19.

The CDR3 covers 16 residues. Germline V gene lookup returns CDR1 LNHDA and CDR2 SQIVND (reference sequence). The ends lost 4 bases at V and 5 bases at J; junction bases unmatched: 12. As originally analysed: Reference gene primer amplification yielded estimated nucleated cell counts. The repertoire was sequenced with immunoSEQ multiplex PCR; TCRdb's copy has only in-frame clones and lacks some. V and J calls and clone size are as listed in that table; D and trimming were resolved from the DNA. This table holds about 46,000 clones, approximately 88% found once. The chain has TRBV19 and TRBJ2-5; 8 bases are shared with TRBD2. Sequencing was carried out using peripheral blood. The TCR was taken from a man aged 50 to 60 with acute or convalescent COVID-19. Here the CDR3 DNA reads TGTGCCAGTAGTACCTCGTTTCGAGCGGGAGTCGAGACCCAGTACTTC. This gives the protein CASSTSFRAGVETQYF.